Each of the 29 T cell receptor beta chains below was sequenced from the same sample in a study of blood T cell repertoires in COVID-19. Here immunoSEQ multiplex PCR was the method, and the copy in TCRdb shows in-frame clones only, minus some. Of about 240,000 clones in the sample, approximately 85% were seen once. Material: peripheral blood. These receptors came from a man aged 50-59 years with COVID-19, enrolled during active disease.

The chain employs TRBV9 and TRBJ1-1; TRBD1 aligns across 7 bases. Germline trimming cut 0 bases from V and 3 bases from J; bases unmatched to any gene: 5. The length of the CDR3 is 15 residues. CDR1 is SGDLS and CDR2 is YYNGEE in the germline V gene. The CDR3 DNA follows: TGTGCCAGCAGCGTAGGACAGGGATGGGACACTGAAGCTTTCTTT. Its protein product is CASSVGQGWDTEAFF.

Here the CDR3 reads CASSQGGPEQYF. CDR3 bases: TGCGCCAGCAGCCAAGGGGGACCCGAGCAGTACTTC. The chain combines TRBV5-1 with TRBJ2-7; weak D call: TRBD1 (6 bases). V gave up 4 bases and J gave up 6 bases, with 11 bases separating them. The germline V gene has CDR1 SGHRS and CDR2 YFSETQ. The CDR3 has 12 residues.

The rearrangement uses TRBV6-2 or TRBV6-3 and TRBJ2-7; 8 nucleotides align to TRBD1. CDR1 is MNHEY and CDR2 is SVGEGT in the germline V gene. The CDR3 loop spans 15 amino acids. J gave up 3 bases and V 2 bases, and 6 bases lay outside the gene matches. CDR3 nucleotide sequence: TGTGCCAGCAGTTACCCGGACAGGGACCTCTACGAGCAGTACTTC. It encodes CASSYPDRDLYEQYF.

V is TRBV5-1 and J is TRBJ2-2; 8 bases agree with TRBD2. CDR3 length: 16 residues. Germline V gene sequence: CDR1 SGHRS, CDR2 YFSETQ. The V and J ends lost 5 bases and 0 bases, in that order; junction bases with no gene match: 6. The DNA of the CDR3 is TGCGCCAGCAGTACGGGAGGGGGTGCGAACACCGGGGAGCTGTTTTTT. It specifies CASSTGGGANTGELFF.

This chain uses TRBV25-1 with TRBJ2-5; 9 nucleotides agree with TRBD2. The CDR3 runs 15 residues. Germline CDR1 and CDR2: MGHDK and SYGVNS. Trimming took 3 bases from V and 4 from J; bases not matched to a gene: 6. As DNA, the CDR3 is TGTGCCAGCAGTGACTGGCGGGGGGGCCTAGAGACCCAGTACTTC. Its protein is CASSDWRGGLETQYF.

This sequence joins TRBV30 and TRBJ2-5, with TRBD1 matching over 9 bases. With V trimmed by 0 bases and J by 2 bases, 4 bases remained unmatched. The CDR3 runs to 15 residues. The V gene's germline CDR1 is GTSNPN and CDR2 SVGIG (reference sequence). CDR3 sequence reads: CAWSVLGQGQETQYF. CDR3 sequence (DNA): TGTGCCTGGAGTGTACTTGGACAGGGGCAAGAGACCCAGTACTTC.

This clone was observed many times. The chain employs TRBV7-9 and TRBJ2-7; 9 bases align to TRBD1. This CDR3 spans 17 amino acids. V lost 2 bases, J lost 2 bases, and 10 bases stayed unmatched. Germline V gene sequence: CDR1 SEHNR, CDR2 FQNEAQ (reference sequence). The CDR3 region has the DNA TGTGCCAGCAGCTTATCTATTAGGACAGGGGACCCCTACGAGCAGTACTTC. Translation gives CASSLSIRTGDPYEQYF.

The rearrangement links TRBV4-1 to TRBJ2-2, with TRBD2 matching 11 bases. CDR1 MGHRA and CDR2 YSYEKL come from the germline V gene. The CDR3 length is 15 residues. The trim removed 6 bases at V and 5 bases at J, leaving 5 bases unmatched. The CDR3 loop is CASSTSGGRTGELFF. CDR3 DNA sequence: TGCGCCAGCAGTACTAGCGGGGGTAGAACCGGGGAGCTGTTTTTT.

The V call is TRBV6-4, the J call TRBJ2-1; D possibly corresponds to TRBD2 (6 bases). V was shortened by 2 bases and J by 8 bases, with 22 bases between the two germline ends. Per the germline V gene, CDR1 is MRHNA and CDR2 is SNTAGT. The CDR3 is made up of 17 amino acids. The CDR3: CASSDIPGKRARHEQFF. CDR3 DNA: TGTGCCAGCAGTGACATCCCCGGGAAGCGGGCCCGACATGAGCAGTTCTTC.

The V and J genes are TRBV2 and TRBJ2-7, with 9 positions matching TRBD1. The V and J ends lost 7 bases and 0 bases, in that order; junction bases with no gene match: 7. The germline gives CDR1 SNHLY, CDR2 FYNNEI. The CDR3 runs to 15 residues. CDR3 coding DNA: TGTGCCAGCACCGGGGGGACAGGGCCCTCCTACGAGCAGTACTTC. The encoded protein is CASTGGTGPSYEQYF.

V usage is TRBV19 and J usage is TRBJ2-7, with D unresolved. Germline V gene lookup returns CDR1 LNHDA and CDR2 SQIVND (reference sequence). Trimming took 2 bases from V and 2 from J, leaving 7 bases between them. CDR3 length: 13 residues. CDR3 sequence (DNA): TGTGCCAGTAGTATACAGGTGACCTACGAGCAGTACTTC. Its protein product is CASSIQVTYEQYF.

The chain combines TRBV4-2 with TRBJ2-7; 9 nucleotides match TRBD1. After removal of 4 bases from V and 5 bases from J, the junction contained 9 bases not matched to a gene. CDR1 LGHNA and CDR2 YNFKEQ come from the germline V gene. This CDR3 has 15 amino acids. The CDR3 region is CASSPGTGSMDEQYF. As DNA, the CDR3 is TGTGCCAGCAGCCCGGGGACAGGGTCTATGGACGAGCAGTACTTC.

The chain carries TRBV18 and TRBJ2-7; no clear D gene. This CDR3 region has 13 residues. Germline V gives CDR1 KGHSH, CDR2 LQKENI. V was pared by 3 bases and J by 3 bases, with 9 bases between. CDR3 bases: TGTGCCAGCTCACCCTTCGACAACTACGAGCAGTACTTC. This gives the protein CASSPFDNYEQYF.

The gene calls are TRBV5-4 and TRBJ2-3; 7 bases align to TRBD2. Germline V lookup: CDR1 SGHNT, CDR2 YYREEE (reference sequence). The V and J ends lost 2 bases and 2 bases, in that order; junction bases with no gene match: 5. The CDR3 loop spans 15 amino acids. CDR3 coding DNA: TGTGCCAGCAGCTTTCAGCGGGGCAACACAGATACGCAGTATTTT. Encoded protein: CASSFQRGNTDTQYF.

V is TRBV18 and J is TRBJ1-4; D may be TRBD1 (5 bases). Germline V gene sequence: CDR1 KGHSH, CDR2 LQKENI. This CDR3 contains 13 residues. The ends were cut back, 5 bases at V and 3 bases at J, with 7 bases in the middle. The CDR3 loop is CASSTTANEKLFF. In nucleotides, the CDR3 is TGTGCCAGCTCAACGACAGCTAATGAAAAACTGTTTTTT. Drawing the rest from reference TRBV18 and TRBJ1-4, the complete variable domain is NAGVMQNPRHLVRRRGQEARLRCSPMKGHSHVYWYRQLPEEGLKFMVYLQKENIIDESGMPKERFSAEFPKEGPSILRIQQVVRGDSAAYFCASSTTANEKLFFGSGTQLSVL.

V and J are TRBV27 and TRBJ2-7; 7 bases align to TRBD1. Germline trimming cut 2 bases from V and 4 bases from J; bases unmatched to any gene: 23. Germline V gene data show CDR1 as MNHEY and CDR2 as SMNVEV (reference sequence). The CDR3 is made up of 20 amino acids. The CDR3 nucleotides read TGTGCCAGCAGTTTACCCCCTTCTCGGATTACCGGGACAGTGCTTTACGAGCAGTACTTC. Protein product: CASSLPPSRITGTVLYEQYF.

J is TRBJ2-7 and V is TRBV5-1, with TRBD2 matching over 11 bases. V lost 8 bases, J lost 7 bases, and 11 bases stayed unmatched. Per germline, CDR1 SGHRS and CDR2 YFSETQ. The CDR3 covers 14 residues. CDR3 nucleotide sequence: TGCGCCAGTGCGACTAGCGGGACCTCGGGTGAGCAGTACTTC. Translation: CASATSGTSGEQYF.

This chain links TRBV7-3 with TRBJ2-3; D unclear. V dropped 5 bases and J dropped 2 bases, with 8 bases sitting between them. CDR3 size: 13 residues. From germline, CDR1 is SGHTA and CDR2 FQGTGA. The DNA for the CDR3 is TGTGCCAGCAGCCCCGCGGCCACAGATACGCAGTATTTT. It specifies CASSPAATDTQYF.

This clone showed up just a few times. The CDR3 DNA sequence: TGTGCCAGCAGTGAAAATGCAGGCCCCTCTGGAAACACCATATATTTT. It encodes CASSENAGPSGNTIYF. This chain connects TRBV2 to TRBJ1-3; D is uncertain. CDR1 SNHLY and CDR2 FYNNEI come from the germline V gene. This CDR3 is built from 16 residues. Trimming cost V 2 bases and J 0 bases, with 11 bases left between them.

The chain joins TRBV29-1 to TRBJ1-2; D may be TRBD1 (5 bases). Germline V CDR1 and CDR2: SQVTM, ANQGSEA. V dropped 1 base and J dropped 6 bases, with 15 bases sitting between them. This CDR3 comprises 14 residues. The CDR3 sequence is CSVEGTKGTDGYTF. CDR3 DNA sequence: TGCAGCGTTGAAGGGACAAAGGGAACCGATGGCTACACCTTC.

This rearrangement joins TRBV18 to TRBJ1-3; no definite D call. CDR1 and CDR2 (germline): KGHSH, LQKENI. The length of the CDR3 is 16 residues. The ends were cut back, 1 base at V and 0 bases at J, with 10 bases in the middle. The CDR3 loop is CASSPLVELSGNTIYF. CDR3 nucleotide sequence: TGTGCCAGCTCACCACTTGTAGAGCTCTCTGGAAACACCATATATTTT.

The rearrangement uses TRBV19 and TRBJ1-1; the match to TRBD1 covers 7 bases. In germline, CDR1 is LNHDA, CDR2 SQIVND (reference sequence). V shed 4 bases, J shed 3 bases, and the junction held 11 bases outside the gene matches. The CDR3 consists of 16 residues. The CDR3 DNA follows: TGTGCCAGTAGTAACAACACAGGGGATTTGGACACTGAAGCTTTCTTT. Translating it yields CASSNNTGDLDTEAFF.

The rearrangement uses TRBV27 and TRBJ2-2, with D possibly TRBD1 on 6 matching bases. This CDR3 contains 14 residues. Germline CDR1 is MNHEY and CDR2 is SMNVEV (reference sequence). V lost 6 bases, J lost 1 base, and 9 bases lay in between. Here the CDR3 DNA reads TGTGCCAGCAGAAAACAGGGGAACACCGGGGAGCTGTTTTTT. It specifies CASRKQGNTGELFF.

The CDR3 protein is CASSKQPSTNEKLFF. The CDR3 DNA reads TGTGCCAGCAGTAAACAGCCCTCAACTAATGAAAAACTGTTTTTT. This chain joins TRBV7-6 and TRBJ1-4; D gene ambiguous. Trimming cost V 6 bases and J 0 bases, with 11 bases left between them. CDR1 is SGHVS and CDR2 is FNYEAQ in the germline V gene. The CDR3 loop spans 15 amino acids.

The chain is built from TRBV5-4 and TRBJ1-1; D is unclear. Trimming removed 3 bases from V and 4 bases from J, with 10 bases in between. Germline assignment: CDR1 SGHNT and CDR2 YYREEE (reference sequence). This CDR3 has 13 residues. The CDR3 loop reads CASSWTGATEAFF. CDR3 nucleotides: TGTGCCAGCAGCTGGACGGGAGCCACTGAAGCTTTCTTT.

The chain is built from TRBV3-1 (or the pseudogene TRBV3-2) and TRBJ2-7; 9 bases fit TRBD1. The CDR3 extends over 15 amino acids. Trimming removed 4 bases from V and 5 bases from J; junction bases left unmatched: 9. Germline V gene data show CDR1 as LGHDT and CDR2 as YNNKEL (reference sequence). The CDR3 nucleotides read TGTGCCAGCAGCCTATACGGACAGGGGATGAACGAGCAGTACTTC. It encodes CASSLYGQGMNEQYF.

The chain employs TRBV19 and TRBJ1-5; a possible D gene is TRBD1 (6 bases). This CDR3 is 15 amino acids long. In germline, CDR1 is LNHDA, CDR2 SQIVND (reference sequence). The germline V and J ends were trimmed by 3 bases and 4 bases, with 13 bases remaining between them. The CDR3 DNA sequence: TGTGCCAGTAGTATTGGCGAGGGGACAAATCAGCCCCAGCATTTT. Translated, it gives CASSIGEGTNQPQHF.

The rearrangement uses TRBV5-1 and TRBJ2-1, with 11 bases fitting TRBD2. CDR3 length equals 17 residues. The V gene end was trimmed by 4 bases and the J gene end by 7 bases; junction bases not matched to a gene: 13. Germline V gene sequence: CDR1 SGHRS, CDR2 YFSETQ. CDR3 DNA: TGCGCCAGCAGCCCGTCAATCCTAGCGGGGGGCTCAAATGAGCAGTTCTTC. This codes for CASSPSILAGGSNEQFF. The variable domain in full, with the rest retrieved from reference TRBV5-1 and TRBJ2-1, is KAGVTQTPRYLIKTRGQQVTLSCSPISGHRSVSWYQQTPGQGLQFLFEYFSETQRNKGNFPGRFSGRQFSNSRSEMNVSTLELGDSALYLCASSPSILAGGSNEQFFGPGTRLTVL.

The V gene is TRBV6-1, the J gene TRBJ1-5, with TRBD1 identical over 9 bases. Trimming took 2 bases from V and 5 from J; bases not matched to a gene: 10. The CDR3 loop spans 17 amino acids. Germline CDR1 is MNHNS and CDR2 is SASEGT. The CDR3 is CASSERASGTGHQPQHF. The CDR3 DNA is TGTGCCAGCAGTGAAAGAGCCTCCGGGACAGGGCATCAGCCCCAGCATTTT.